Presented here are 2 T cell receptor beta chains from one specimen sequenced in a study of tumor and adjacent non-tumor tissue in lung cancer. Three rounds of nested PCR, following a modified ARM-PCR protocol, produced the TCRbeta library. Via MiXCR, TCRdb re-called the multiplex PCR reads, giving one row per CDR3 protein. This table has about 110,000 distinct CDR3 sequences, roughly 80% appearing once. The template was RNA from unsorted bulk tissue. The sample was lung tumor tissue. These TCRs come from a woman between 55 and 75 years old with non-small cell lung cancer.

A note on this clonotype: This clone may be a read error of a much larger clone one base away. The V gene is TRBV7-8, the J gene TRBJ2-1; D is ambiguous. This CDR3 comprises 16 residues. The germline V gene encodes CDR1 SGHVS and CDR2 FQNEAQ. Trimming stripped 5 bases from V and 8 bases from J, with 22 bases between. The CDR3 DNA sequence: TGTGCCAGCAGCCCCAAACCAGGCCAAGCCCGCGATGAGCAGTTCTTC. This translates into CASSPKPGQARDEQFF.

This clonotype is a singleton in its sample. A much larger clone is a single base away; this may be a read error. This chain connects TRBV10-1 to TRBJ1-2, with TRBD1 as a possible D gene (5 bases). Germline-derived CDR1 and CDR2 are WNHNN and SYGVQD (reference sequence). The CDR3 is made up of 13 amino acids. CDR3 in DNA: TGCGCCAACAGTGTTCACAGGAACTATGGCTACACCTTC. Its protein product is CANSVHRNYGYTF.